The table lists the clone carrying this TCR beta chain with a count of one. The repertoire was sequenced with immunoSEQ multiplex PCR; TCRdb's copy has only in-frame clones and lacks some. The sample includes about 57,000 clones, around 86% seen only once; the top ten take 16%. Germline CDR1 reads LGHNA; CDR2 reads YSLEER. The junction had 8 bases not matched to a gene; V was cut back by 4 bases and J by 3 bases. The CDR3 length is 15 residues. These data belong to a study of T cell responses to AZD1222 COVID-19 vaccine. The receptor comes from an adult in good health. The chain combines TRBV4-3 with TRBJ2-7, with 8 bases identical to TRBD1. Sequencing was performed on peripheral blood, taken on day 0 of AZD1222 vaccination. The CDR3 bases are TGCGCCAGCAGCCCTCAGGGGGCACCTCACTACGAGCAGTACTTC. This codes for CASSPQGAPHYEQYF.